This T cell receptor beta chain was profiled in a study of OX40 agonist ivuxolimab in advanced cancers. Regarding the study as a whole: Researchers did not determine the expanded peripheral T cells' antigen specificity. There was clonal expansion of CD4+ and CD8+ blood T cells by week 6 at 0.1 to 3.0 mg/kg.

With respect to this clone: Its specificity is not known.

Produced via immunoSEQ multiplex PCR; TCRdb's table is partial and in-frame only. The table includes tens of thousands of clones, 94% detected once. The clonotype originates from an adult with an advanced solid tumor such as melanoma, head and neck, liver or kidney cancer. The sample consisted of CD4+ or CD8+ T cells sorted from blood, taken in a trial of the OX40 agonist ivuxolimab.

Here the CDR3 reads CASSQEEFYRVHEQYF. CDR3 nucleotides: TGCGCCAGCAGCCAAGAAGAGTTCTACAGGGTCCACGAGCAGTACTTC. The V gene is TRBV4-1, the J gene TRBJ2-7; D might be TRBD1 (6 bases). Trimming stripped 0 bases from V and 5 bases from J, with 17 bases between. Germline CDR1 reads MGHRA; CDR2 reads YSYEKL. CDR3 size: 16 residues.